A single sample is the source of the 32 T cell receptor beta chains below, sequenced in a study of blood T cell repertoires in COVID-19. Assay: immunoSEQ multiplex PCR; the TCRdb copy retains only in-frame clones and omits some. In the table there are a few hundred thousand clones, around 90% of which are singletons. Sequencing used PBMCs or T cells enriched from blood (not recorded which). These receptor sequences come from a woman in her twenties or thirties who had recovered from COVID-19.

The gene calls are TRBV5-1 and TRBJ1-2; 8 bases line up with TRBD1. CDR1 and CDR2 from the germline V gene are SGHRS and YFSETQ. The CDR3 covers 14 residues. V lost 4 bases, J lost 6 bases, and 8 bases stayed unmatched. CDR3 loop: CASSGARGRDGYTF. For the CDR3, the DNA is TGCGCCAGCAGCGGGGCCAGGGGGCGGGATGGCTACACCTTC.

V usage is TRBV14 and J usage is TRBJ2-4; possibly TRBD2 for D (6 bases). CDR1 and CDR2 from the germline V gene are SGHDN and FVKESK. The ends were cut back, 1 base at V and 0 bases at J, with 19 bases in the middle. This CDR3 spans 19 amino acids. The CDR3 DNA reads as TGTGCCAGCAGCCAAGTGGGAGGCGTTAACGAACTAGCCAAAAACATTCAGTACTTC. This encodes CASSQVGGVNELAKNIQYF.

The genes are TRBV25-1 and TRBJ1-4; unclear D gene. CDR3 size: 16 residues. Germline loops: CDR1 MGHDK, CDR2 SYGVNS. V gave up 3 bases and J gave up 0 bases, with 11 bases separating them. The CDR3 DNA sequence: TGTGCCAGCAGTGAGTCCAGGTCTGCAACTAATGAAAAACTGTTTTTT. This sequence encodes CASSESRSATNEKLFF.

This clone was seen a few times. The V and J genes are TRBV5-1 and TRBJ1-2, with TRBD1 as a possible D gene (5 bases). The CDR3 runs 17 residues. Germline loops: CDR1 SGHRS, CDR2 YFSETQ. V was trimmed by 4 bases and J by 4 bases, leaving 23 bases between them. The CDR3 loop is CASSRGITGTDIYGYTF. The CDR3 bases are TGCGCCAGCAGCCGCGGCATCACAGGTACCGACATCTATGGCTACACCTTC.

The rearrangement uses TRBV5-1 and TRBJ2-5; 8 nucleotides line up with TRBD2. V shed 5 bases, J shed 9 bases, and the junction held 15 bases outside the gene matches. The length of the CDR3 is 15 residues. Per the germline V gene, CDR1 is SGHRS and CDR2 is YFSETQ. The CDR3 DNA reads TGCGCCAGCAGTAATTCTGGCGGGGGGATCCGCCCCCAGTACTTC. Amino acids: CASSNSGGGIRPQYF.

CDR3 region: CASRPAGGYTDTQYF. The CDR3 nucleotides are TGTGCCAGCAGACCAGCGGGGGGCTACACAGATACGCAGTATTTT. The J gene is TRBJ2-3, the V gene TRBV28; TRBD2 matches 9 bases. Germline V CDR1 and CDR2: MDHEN, SYDVKM. The CDR3 is 15 residues long. Germline trimming cut 6 bases from V and 2 bases from J; bases unmatched to any gene: 6.

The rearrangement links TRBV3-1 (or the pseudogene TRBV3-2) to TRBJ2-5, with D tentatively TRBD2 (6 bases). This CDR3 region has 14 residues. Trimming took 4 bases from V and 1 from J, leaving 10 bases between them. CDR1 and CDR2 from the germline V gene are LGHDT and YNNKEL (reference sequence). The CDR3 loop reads CASSRRGIQETQYF. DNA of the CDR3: TGTGCCAGCAGCCGGCGGGGAATCCAAGAGACCCAGTACTTC.

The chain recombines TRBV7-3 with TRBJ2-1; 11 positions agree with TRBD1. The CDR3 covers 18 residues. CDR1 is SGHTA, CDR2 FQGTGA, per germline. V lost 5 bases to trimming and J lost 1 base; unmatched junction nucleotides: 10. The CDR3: CASSRRPGQGVSYNEQFF. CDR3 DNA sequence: TGTGCCAGCAGCCGTCGTCCGGGACAGGGGGTTTCCTACAATGAGCAGTTCTTC.

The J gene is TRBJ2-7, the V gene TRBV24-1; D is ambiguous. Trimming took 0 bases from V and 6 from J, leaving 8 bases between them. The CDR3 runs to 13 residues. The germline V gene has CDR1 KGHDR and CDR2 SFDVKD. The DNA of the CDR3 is TGTGCCACCAGTGATTTGTACTTACCCGAGCAGTACTTC. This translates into CATSDLYLPEQYF.

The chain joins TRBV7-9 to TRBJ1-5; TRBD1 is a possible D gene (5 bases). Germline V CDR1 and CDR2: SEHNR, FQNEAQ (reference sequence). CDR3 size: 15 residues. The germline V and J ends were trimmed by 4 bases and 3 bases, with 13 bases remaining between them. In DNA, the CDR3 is TGTGCCAGCAGCTCTGAGGGACTGTTCAATCAGCCCCAGCATTTT. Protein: CASSSEGLFNQPQHF.

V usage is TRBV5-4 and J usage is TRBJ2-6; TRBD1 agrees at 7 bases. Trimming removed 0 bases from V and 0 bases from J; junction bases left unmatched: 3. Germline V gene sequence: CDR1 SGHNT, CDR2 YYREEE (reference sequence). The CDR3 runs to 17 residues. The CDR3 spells CASSLGDSRSGANVLTF. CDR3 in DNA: TGTGCCAGCAGCTTGGGGGACAGCCGCTCTGGGGCCAACGTCCTGACTTTC.

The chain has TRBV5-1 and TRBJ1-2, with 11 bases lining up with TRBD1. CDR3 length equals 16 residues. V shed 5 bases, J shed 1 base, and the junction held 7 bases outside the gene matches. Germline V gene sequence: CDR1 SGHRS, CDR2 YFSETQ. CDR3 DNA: TGCGCCAGCAGTGGCGGACAGGGGGCTTTTAACTATGGCTACACCTTC. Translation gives CASSGGQGAFNYGYTF.

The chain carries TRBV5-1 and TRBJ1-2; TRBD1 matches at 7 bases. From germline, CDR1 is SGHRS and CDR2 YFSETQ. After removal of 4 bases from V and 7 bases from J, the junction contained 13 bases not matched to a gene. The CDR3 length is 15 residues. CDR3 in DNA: TGCGCCAGCAGCCCCGGGACAGCATCGTCTCGTGGCTACACCTTC. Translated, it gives CASSPGTASSRGYTF.

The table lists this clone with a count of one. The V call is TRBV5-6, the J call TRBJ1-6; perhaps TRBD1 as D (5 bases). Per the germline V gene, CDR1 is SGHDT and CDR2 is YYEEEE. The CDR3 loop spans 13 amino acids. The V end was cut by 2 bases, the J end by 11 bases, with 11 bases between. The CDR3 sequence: CASSLDQGPPLHF. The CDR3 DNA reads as TGTGCCAGCAGCTTAGACCAGGGTCCACCCCTCCACTTT.

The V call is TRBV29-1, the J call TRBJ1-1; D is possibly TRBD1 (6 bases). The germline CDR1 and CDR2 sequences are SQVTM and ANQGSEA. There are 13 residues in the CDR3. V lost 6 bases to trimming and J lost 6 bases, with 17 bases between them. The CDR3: CSVQRPAGAEAFF. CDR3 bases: TGCAGCGTACAAAGGCCTGCAGGGGCTGAAGCTTTCTTT. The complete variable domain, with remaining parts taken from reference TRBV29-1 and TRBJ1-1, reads SAVISQKPSRDICQRGTSLTIQCQVDSQVTMMFWYRQQPGQSLTLIATANQGSEATYESGFVIDKFPISRPNLTFSTLTVSNMSPEDSSIYLCSVQRPAGAEAFFGQGTRLTVV.

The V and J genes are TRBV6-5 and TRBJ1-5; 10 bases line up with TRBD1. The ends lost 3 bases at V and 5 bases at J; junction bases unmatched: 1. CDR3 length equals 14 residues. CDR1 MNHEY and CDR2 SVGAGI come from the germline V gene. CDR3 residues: CASSYGTGDQPQHF. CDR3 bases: TGTGCCAGCAGTTATGGGACAGGGGATCAGCCCCAGCATTTT.

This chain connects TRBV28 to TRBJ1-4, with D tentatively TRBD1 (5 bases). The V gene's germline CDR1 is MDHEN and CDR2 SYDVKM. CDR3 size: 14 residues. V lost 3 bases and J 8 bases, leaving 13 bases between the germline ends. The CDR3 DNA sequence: TGTGCCAGCAGTTTGGGCAGGGTTGGGGAAAAACTGTTTTTT. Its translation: CASSLGRVGEKLFF.

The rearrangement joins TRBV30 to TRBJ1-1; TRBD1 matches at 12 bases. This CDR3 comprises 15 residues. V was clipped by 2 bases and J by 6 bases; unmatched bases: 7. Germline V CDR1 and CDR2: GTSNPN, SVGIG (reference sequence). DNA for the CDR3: TGTGCCTGGAGTCCTCAGGGGACAGGGGGCCCTGAAGCTTTCTTT. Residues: CAWSPQGTGGPEAFF. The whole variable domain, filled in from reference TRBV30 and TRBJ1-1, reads SQTIHQWPATLVQPVGSPLSLECTVEGTSNPNLYWYRQAAGRGLQLLFYSVGIGQISSEVPQNLSASRPQDRQFILSSKKLLLSDSGFYLCAWSPQGTGGPEAFFGQGTRLTVV.

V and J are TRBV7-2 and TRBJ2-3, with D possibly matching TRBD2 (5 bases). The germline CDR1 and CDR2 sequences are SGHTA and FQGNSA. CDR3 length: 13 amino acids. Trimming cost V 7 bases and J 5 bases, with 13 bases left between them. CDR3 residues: CASTARVKDTQYF. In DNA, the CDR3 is TGTGCCAGCACTGCGCGGGTCAAAGATACGCAGTATTTT.

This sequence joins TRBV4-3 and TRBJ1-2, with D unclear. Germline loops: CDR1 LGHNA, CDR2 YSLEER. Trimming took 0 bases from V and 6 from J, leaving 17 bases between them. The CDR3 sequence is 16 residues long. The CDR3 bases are TGCGCCAGCAGCCAAGATTATAACTTTCGGTTTAATGGCTACACCTTC. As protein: CASSQDYNFRFNGYTF.

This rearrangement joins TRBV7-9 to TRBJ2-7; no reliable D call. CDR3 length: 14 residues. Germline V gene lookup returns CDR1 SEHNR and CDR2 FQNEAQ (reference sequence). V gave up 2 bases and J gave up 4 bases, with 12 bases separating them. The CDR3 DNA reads TGTGCCAGCAGCTTAATGGCAGGTTTGTACGAGCAGTACTTC. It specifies CASSLMAGLYEQYF.

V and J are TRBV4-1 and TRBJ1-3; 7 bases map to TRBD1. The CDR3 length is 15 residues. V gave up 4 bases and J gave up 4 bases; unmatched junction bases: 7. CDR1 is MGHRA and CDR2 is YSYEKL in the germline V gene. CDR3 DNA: TGCGCCAGCAGCCTCACAGGGGTGGCAGGAAACACCATATATTTT. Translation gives CASSLTGVAGNTIYF.

The CDR3 sequence: CASSWAGREGYTF. In nucleotides, the CDR3 is TGTGCCAGCAGTTGGGCCGGGAGAGAGGGCTACACCTTC. The chain couples TRBV6-5 to TRBJ1-2; D is uncertain. V lost 4 bases and J 8 bases, leaving 14 bases between the germline ends. Germline assignment: CDR1 MNHEY and CDR2 SVGAGI. The CDR3 is 13 residues long.

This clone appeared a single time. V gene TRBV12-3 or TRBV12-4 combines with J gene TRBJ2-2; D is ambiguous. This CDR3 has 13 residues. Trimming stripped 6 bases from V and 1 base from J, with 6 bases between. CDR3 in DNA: TGTGCCAGCAGCCAGGTGAACACCGGGGAGCTGTTTTTT. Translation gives CASSQVNTGELFF.

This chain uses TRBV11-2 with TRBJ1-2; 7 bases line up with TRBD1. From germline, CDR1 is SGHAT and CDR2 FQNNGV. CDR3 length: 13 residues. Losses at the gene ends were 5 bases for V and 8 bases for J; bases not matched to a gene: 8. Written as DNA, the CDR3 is TGTGCCAGCAGCCCGCTGACAGGGTGGGGCTACACCTTC. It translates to CASSPLTGWGYTF.

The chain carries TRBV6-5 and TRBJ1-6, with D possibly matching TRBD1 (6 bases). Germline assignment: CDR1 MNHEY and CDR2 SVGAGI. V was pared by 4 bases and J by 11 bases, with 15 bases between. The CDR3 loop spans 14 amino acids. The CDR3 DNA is TGTGCCAGCAGTTGGGGACAAGGGGGTACACCCCTCCACTTT. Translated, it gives CASSWGQGGTPLHF.

The DNA of the CDR3 is TGTGCCAGCGAAAGACAGGGGGTCTATGGCTACACCTTC. Its translation is CASERQGVYGYTF. The chain links TRBV6-5 to TRBJ1-2; 9 nucleotides line up with TRBD1. CDR3 length equals 13 residues. With 8 bases clipped from V and 4 bases from J, the junction kept 5 bases outside the gene matches. Germline loops: CDR1 MNHEY, CDR2 SVGAGI.

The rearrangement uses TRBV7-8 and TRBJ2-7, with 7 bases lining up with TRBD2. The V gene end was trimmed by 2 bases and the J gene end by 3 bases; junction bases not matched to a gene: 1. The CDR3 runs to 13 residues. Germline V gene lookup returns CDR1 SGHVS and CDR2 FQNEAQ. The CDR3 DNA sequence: TGTGCCAGCAGCTTACTAGCGGTCTACGAGCAGTACTTC. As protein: CASSLLAVYEQYF. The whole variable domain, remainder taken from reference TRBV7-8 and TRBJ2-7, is GAGVSQSPRYKVAKRGQDVALRCDPISGHVSLFWYQQALGQGPEFLTYFQNEAQLDKSGLPSDRFFAERPEGSVSTLKIQRTQQEDSAVYLCASSLLAVYEQYFGPGTRLTVT.

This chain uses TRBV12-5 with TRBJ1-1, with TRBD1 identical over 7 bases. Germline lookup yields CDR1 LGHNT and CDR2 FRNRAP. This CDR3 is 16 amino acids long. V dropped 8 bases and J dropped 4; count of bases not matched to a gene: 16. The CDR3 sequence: CASLIRGRGLGTEAFF. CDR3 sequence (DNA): TGTGCTAGTCTTATAAGGGGGCGCGGGTTGGGCACTGAAGCTTTCTTT.

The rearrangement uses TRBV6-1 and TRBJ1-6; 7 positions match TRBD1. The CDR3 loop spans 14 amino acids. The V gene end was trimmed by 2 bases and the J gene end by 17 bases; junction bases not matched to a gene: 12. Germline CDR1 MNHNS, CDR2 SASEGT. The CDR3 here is CASSELQGPSRVHF. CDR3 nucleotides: TGTGCCAGCAGTGAACTACAGGGGCCTAGTAGGGTCCACTTT.

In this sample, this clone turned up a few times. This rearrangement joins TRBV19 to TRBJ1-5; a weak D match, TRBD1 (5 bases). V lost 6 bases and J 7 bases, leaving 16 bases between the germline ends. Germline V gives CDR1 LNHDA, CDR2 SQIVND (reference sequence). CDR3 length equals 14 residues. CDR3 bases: TGTGCCAGTAGATACACGCAGGGAGGCCAGCCCCAGCATTTT. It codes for CASRYTQGGQPQHF. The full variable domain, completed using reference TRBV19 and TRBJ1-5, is DGGITQSPKYLFRKEGQNVTLSCEQNLNHDAMYWYRQDPGQGLRLIYYSQIVNDFQKGDIAEGYSVSREKKESFPLTVTSAQKNPTAFYLCASRYTQGGQPQHFGDGTRLSIL.

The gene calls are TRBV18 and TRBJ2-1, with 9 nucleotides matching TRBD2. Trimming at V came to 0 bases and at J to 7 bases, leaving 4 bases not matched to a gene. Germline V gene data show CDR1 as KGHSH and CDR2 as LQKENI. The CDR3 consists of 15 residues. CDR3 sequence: CASSPPRGGLNEQFF. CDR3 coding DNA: TGTGCCAGCTCACCACCGCGGGGGGGCCTAAATGAGCAGTTCTTC.